This T cell receptor beta chain stems from a study of blood T cell repertoires in COVID-19. Study summary: Acute and convalescent COVID-19 samples came from the United States, Italy and Spain. T cells, B-cell-depleted T cells, or PBMCs provided the cDNA or gDNA that served as material.

Per the study methods: Researchers report that nucleated cell counts were estimated from reference gene primer amplification. The table came from immunoSEQ multiplex PCR; TCRdb's copy has only in-frame clones and leaves some out. V, J and clone size are those of that table, while D and trimming were read from the DNA. This repertoire shows roughly 220,000 clones, about 86% found once; its top ten account for more than 2%. This CDR3 is built from 14 residues. V was pared by 4 bases and J by 7 bases, with 6 bases of the junction left unmatched. CDR1 SGHNT and CDR2 YYREEE come from the germline V gene (reference sequence).

This sequence was found in an older woman with acute or convalescent COVID-19. The source material was peripheral blood. The chain joins TRBV5-4 to TRBJ2-1, with 9 positions matching TRBD1. CDR3 sequence (DNA): TGTGCCAGCAGCAAGAGGGACAGGGTGAATGAGCAGTTCTTC. The encoded protein is CASSKRDRVNEQFF.